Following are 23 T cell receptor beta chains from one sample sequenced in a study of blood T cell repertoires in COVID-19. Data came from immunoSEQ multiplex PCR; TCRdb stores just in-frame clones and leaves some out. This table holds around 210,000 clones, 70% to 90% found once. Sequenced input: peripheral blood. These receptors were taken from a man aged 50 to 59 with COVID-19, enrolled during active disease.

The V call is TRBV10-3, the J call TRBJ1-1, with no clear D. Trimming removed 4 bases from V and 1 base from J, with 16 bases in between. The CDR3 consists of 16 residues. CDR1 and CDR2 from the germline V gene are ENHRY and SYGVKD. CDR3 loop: CAISGGSLSANTEAFF. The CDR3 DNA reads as TGTGCCATCAGTGGCGGCAGCCTATCTGCGAACACTGAAGCTTTCTTT.

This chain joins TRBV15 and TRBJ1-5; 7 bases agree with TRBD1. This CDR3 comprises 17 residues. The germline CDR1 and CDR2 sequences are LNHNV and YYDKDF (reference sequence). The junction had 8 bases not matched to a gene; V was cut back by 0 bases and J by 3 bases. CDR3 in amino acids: CATSRDQGGLSNQPQHF. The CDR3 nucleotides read TGTGCCACCAGCAGAGATCAGGGGGGATTATCCAATCAGCCCCAGCATTTT.

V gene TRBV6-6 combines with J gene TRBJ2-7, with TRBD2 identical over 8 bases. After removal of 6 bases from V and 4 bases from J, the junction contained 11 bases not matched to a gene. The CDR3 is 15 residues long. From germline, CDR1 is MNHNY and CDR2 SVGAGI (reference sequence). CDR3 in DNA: TGTGCCAGCAGCCCCCTTGGGCGGGGGGCTTACGAGCAGTACTTC. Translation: CASSPLGRGAYEQYF.

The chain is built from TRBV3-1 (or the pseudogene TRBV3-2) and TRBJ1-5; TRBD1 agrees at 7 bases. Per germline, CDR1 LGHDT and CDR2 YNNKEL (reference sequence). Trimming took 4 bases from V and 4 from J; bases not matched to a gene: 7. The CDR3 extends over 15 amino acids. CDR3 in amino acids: CASSPMTGPNQPQHF. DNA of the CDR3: TGTGCCAGCAGCCCGATGACAGGGCCAAATCAGCCCCAGCATTTT.

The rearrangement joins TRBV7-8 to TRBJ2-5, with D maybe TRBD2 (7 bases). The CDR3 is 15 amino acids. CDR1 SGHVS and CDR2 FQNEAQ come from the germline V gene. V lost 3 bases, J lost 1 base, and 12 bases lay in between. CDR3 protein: CASSLRGLIQETQYF. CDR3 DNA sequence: TGTGCCAGCAGCTTGCGGGGGCTCATCCAAGAGACCCAGTACTTC.

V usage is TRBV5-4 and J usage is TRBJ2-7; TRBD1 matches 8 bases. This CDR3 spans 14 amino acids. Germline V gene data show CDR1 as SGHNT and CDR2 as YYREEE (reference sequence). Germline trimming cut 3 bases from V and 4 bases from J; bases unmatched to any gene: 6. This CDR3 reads CASSSGTGLYEQYF. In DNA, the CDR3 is TGTGCCAGCAGCTCCGGGACAGGCCTGTACGAGCAGTACTTC.

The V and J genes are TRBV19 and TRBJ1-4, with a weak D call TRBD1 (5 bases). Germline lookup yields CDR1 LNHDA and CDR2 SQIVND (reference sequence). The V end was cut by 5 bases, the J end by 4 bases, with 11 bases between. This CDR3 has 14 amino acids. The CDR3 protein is CASSLGLINEKLFF. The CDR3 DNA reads TGTGCCAGTAGTTTGGGACTCATTAATGAAAAACTGTTTTTT.

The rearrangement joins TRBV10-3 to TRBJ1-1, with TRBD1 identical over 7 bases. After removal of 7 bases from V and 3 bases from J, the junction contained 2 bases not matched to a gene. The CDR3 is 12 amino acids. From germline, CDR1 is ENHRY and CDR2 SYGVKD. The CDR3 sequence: CAIKGQDTEAFF. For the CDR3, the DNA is TGTGCCATCAAAGGACAGGACACTGAAGCTTTCTTT.

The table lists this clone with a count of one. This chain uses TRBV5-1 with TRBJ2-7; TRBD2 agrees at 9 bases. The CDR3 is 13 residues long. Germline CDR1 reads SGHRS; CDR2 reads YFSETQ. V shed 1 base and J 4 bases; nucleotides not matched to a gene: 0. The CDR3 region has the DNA TGCGCCAGCAGCTTGACTAGCGGGTACGAGCAGTACTTC. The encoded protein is CASSLTSGYEQYF.

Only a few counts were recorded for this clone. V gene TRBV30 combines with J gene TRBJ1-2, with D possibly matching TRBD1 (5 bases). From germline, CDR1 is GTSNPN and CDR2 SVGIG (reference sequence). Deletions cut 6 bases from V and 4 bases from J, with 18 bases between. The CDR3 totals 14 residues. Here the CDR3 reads CACLLRAGLYGYTF. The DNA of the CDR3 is TGTGCCTGCCTCCTCCGGGCAGGGCTCTATGGCTACACCTTC.

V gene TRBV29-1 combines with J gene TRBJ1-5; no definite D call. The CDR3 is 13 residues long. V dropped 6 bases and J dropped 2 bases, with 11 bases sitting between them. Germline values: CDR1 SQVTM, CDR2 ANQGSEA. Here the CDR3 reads CSVENRGNQPQHF. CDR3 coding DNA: TGCAGCGTCGAGAACCGAGGCAATCAGCCCCAGCATTTT. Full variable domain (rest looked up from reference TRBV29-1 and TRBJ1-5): SAVISQKPSRDICQRGTSLTIQCQVDSQVTMMFWYRQQPGQSLTLIATANQGSEATYESGFVIDKFPISRPNLTFSTLTVSNMSPEDSSIYLCSVENRGNQPQHFGDGTRLSIL.

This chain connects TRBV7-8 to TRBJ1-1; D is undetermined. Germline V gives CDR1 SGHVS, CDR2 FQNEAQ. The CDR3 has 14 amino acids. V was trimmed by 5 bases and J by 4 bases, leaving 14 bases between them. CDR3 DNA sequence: TGTGCCAGCAGCCCATTGGCTCCGTTCACTGAAGCTTTCTTT. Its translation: CASSPLAPFTEAFF.

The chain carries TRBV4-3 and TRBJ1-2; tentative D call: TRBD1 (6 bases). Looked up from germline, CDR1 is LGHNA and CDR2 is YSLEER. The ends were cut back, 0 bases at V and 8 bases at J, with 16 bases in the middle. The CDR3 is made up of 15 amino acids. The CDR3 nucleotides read TGCGCCAGCAGCCAAGACCATCAAGGGGGATTGGGCTACACCTTC. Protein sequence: CASSQDHQGGLGYTF.

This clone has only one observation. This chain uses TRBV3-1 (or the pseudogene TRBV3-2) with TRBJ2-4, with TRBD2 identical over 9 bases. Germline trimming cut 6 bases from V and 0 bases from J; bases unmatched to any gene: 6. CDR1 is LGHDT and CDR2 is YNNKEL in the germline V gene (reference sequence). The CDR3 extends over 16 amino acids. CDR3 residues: CASSYSGGGAKNIQYF. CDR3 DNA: TGTGCCAGCAGTTATAGCGGGGGCGGAGCCAAAAACATTCAGTACTTC.

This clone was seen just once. CDR3 bases: TGTGCCATCAAGACAGGGTCCAATGGCTACACCTTC. Amino acid sequence: CAIKTGSNGYTF. The chain links TRBV10-3 to TRBJ1-2; 7 bases align to TRBD1. Germline V gene sequence: CDR1 ENHRY, CDR2 SYGVKD. With 7 bases clipped from V and 6 bases from J, the junction kept 5 bases outside the gene matches. The CDR3 runs 12 residues.

Here the CDR3 DNA reads TGCAGTGCGAGTCCTACGGGACAGGGGGGTCCCCGCAATGAGCAGTTCTTC. Protein product: CSASPTGQGGPRNEQFF. This chain connects TRBV20-1 to TRBJ2-1, with TRBD1 identical over 11 bases. CDR1 DFQATT and CDR2 SNEGSKA come from the germline V gene (reference sequence). V shed 6 bases and J 6 bases; nucleotides not matched to a gene: 16. CDR3 length: 17 residues.

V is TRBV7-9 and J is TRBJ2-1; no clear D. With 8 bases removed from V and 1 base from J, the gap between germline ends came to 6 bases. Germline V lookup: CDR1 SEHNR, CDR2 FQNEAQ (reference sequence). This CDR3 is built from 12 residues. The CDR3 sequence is CASASSYNEQFF. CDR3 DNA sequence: TGTGCCAGCGCGTCTTCCTACAATGAGCAGTTCTTC.

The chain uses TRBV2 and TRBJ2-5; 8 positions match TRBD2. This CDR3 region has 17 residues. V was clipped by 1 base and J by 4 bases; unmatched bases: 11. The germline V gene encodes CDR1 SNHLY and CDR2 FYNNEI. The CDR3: CASSEGVAGIQRETQYF. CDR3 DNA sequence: TGTGCCAGCAGTGAAGGGGTAGCGGGGATCCAACGAGAGACCCAGTACTTC.

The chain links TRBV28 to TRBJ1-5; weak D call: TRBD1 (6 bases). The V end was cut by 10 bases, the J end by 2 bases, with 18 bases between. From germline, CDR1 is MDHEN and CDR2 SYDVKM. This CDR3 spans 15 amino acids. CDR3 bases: TGTGCCATCCTTCCGGGGGCGGGAGGCAATCAGCCCCAGCATTTT. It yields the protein CAILPGAGGNQPQHF.

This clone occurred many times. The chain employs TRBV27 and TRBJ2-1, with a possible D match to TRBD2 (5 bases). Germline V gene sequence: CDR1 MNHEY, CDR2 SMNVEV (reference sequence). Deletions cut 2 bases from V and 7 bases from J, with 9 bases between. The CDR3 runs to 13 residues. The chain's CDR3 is CASSLITGNEQFF. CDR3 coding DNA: TGTGCCAGCAGTTTAATCACGGGGAATGAGCAGTTCTTC.

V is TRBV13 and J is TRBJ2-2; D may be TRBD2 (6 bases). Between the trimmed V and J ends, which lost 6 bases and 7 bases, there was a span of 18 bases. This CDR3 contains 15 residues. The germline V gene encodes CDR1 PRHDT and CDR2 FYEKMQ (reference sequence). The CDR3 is CASSSGGVIGGELFF. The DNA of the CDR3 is TGTGCCAGCAGTAGCGGAGGGGTGATCGGCGGGGAGCTGTTTTTT. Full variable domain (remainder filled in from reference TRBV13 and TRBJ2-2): AAGVIQSPRHLIKEKRETATLKCYPIPRHDTVYWYQQGPGQDPQFLISFYEKMQSDKGSIPDRFSAQQFSDYHSELNMSSLELGDSALYFCASSSGGVIGGELFFGEGSRLTVL.

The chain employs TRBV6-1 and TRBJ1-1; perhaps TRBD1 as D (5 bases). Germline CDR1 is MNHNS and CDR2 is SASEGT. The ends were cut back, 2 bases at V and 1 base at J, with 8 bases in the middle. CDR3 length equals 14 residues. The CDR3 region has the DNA TGTGCCAGCAGTGAATTCCAGGGGAACACTGAAGCTTTCTTT. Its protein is CASSEFQGNTEAFF.

The DNA for the CDR3 is TGTGCCAGCAGCGGGATTCGAGGGCACGGCGGGGAGCTGTTTTTT. Residues: CASSGIRGHGGELFF. The genes are TRBV11-1 and TRBJ2-2; weak D call: TRBD2 (5 bases). Trimming removed 5 bases from V and 7 bases from J, with 17 bases in between. CDR3 length: 15 residues. Germline CDR1 and CDR2: SGHAT and FQDESV (reference sequence).